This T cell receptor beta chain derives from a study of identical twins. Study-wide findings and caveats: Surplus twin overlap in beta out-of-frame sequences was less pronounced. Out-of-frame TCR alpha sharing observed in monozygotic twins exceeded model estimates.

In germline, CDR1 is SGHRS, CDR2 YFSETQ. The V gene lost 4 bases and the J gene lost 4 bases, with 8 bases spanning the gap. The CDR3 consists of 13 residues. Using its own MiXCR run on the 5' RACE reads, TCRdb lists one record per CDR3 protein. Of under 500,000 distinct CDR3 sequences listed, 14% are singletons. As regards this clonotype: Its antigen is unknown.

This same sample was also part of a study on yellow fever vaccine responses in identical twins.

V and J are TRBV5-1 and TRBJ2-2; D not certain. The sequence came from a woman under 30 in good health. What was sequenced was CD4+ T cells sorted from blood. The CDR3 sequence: CASSKMSTGELFF. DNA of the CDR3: TGCGCCAGCAGCAAGATGAGCACCGGGGAGCTGTTTTTT.